These T cell receptor beta chains were read from a single sample in a study of T cells after posttransplantation cyclophosphamide. Libraries were prepared by immunoSEQ multiplex PCR; TCRdb keeps only in-frame clonotypes and omits some of them. The sample contains fewer than 20,000 clones, approximately 69% of which appear only once. Here the sequenced sample was PBMCs, taken after an allogeneic stem cell transplant with post-transplant cyclophosphamide. The receptors were sampled from a young adult male patient who received an allogeneic stem cell transplant from a related donor, was CMV-positive, and had acute GVHD only. Some T cells may arise from the graft donor. CDR3s include the opening cysteine and the closing phenylalanine or tryptophan. A D gene is named only where the DNA matches it firmly. A row's size may be missing; if present it is once, few, many or a size class.

TRBJ1-1 | TRBV6-5 | - | - | CASSSRVCTEAFF | TGTGCCAGCAGTTCGAGGGTGTGCACTGAAGCTTTCTTT
TRBJ1-2 | TRBV13 | - | - | CASSPGRSPAYGYTF | TGTGCCAGCAGCCCAGGCAGGTCCCCAGCTTATGGCTACACCTTC
TRBJ2-3 | TRBV7-6 | once | - | CASSLVVGRGTDTQYF | TGTGCCAGCAGCTTAGTGGTGGGCCGGGGGACAGATACGCAGTATTTT
TRBJ2-5 | TRBV6-1 | - | - | CASSSTGFQETQYF | TGTGCCAGCAGTAGTACAGGCTTCCAAGAGACCCAGTACTTC
TRBJ1-1 | TRBV6-4 | - | - | CASSANRAGEAFF | TGTGCCAGCAGTGCGAACAGAGCCGGTGAAGCTTTCTTT
TRBJ2-7 | TRBV10-3 | - | - | CAIGLESYEQYF | TGTGCCATCGGCCTGGAGTCCTACGAGCAGTACTTC
TRBJ1-4 | TRBV19 | - | TRBD1 | CASSKETGEHEKLFF | TGTGCCAGTAGTAAAGAGACAGGGGAGCATGAAAAACTGTTTTTT
TRBJ2-3 | TRBV7-9 | - | TRBD1 | CASSSGLDRDLHTQYF | TGTGCCAGCAGCTCAGGGTTGGACAGGGATCTCCATACGCAGTATTTT
TRBJ2-7 | TRBV11-2 | - | - | CASSSWTVSYEQYF | TGTGCCAGCAGCTCCTGGACAGTCTCCTACGAGCAGTACTTC
TRBJ1-1 | TRBV5-1 | few | - | CASKVWAQNTEAFF | TGCGCCAGCAAGGTTTGGGCCCAGAACACTGAAGCTTTCTTT
TRBJ2-1 | TRBV19 | once | TRBD2 | CASSIGRDPAGTFYNEQFF | TGTGCCAGTAGTATAGGGAGGGACCCAGCGGGGACTTTCTACAATGAGCAGTTCTTC
TRBJ1-5 | TRBV10-2 | - | - | CASSVLLESNQPQHF | TGCGCCAGCAGCGTCCTCCTAGAATCTAATCAGCCCCAGCATTTT
TRBJ1-6 | TRBV11-3 | - | - | CASSQGGNSPLHF | TGTGCCAGCAGCCAGGGCGGCAATTCACCCCTCCACTTT
TRBJ2-7 | TRBV19 | - | - | CASSHRSDYEQYF | TGTGCCAGTAGTCACAGGTCTGACTACGAGCAGTACTTC
TRBJ2-3 | TRBV7-2 | - | TRBD2 | CASSFTGGASDTQYF | TGTGCCAGCAGCTTTACCGGGGGGGCCTCAGATACGCAGTATTTT
TRBJ1-5 | TRBV28 | - | TRBD1 | CASSLETGGVYSNQPQHF | TGTGCCAGCAGTTTAGAGACAGGGGGCGTATATAGCAATCAGCCCCAGCATTTT
TRBJ1-6 | TRBV30 | - | - | CAWSVAAEKGGLYNSPLHF | TGTGCCTGGAGTGTGGCAGCCGAGAAAGGAGGGCTATATAATTCACCCCTCCACTTT
TRBJ1-4 | TRBV4-3 | - | - | CASSPQGLANEKLFF | TGCGCCAGCAGCCCACAGGGTTTGGCTAATGAAAAACTGTTTTTT
TRBJ1-1 | TRBV4-2 | once | - | CASSSQGTEAFF | TGTGCCAGCAGCTCCCAGGGAACTGAAGCTTTCTTT
TRBJ1-1 | TRBV6-1 | - | TRBD1 | CASRDLGQGNTEAFF | TGTGCCAGCAGAGACCTAGGACAGGGGAACACTGAAGCTTTCTTT
TRBJ1-5 | TRBV2 | - | - | CASSERGSQNQPQHF | TGTGCCAGCAGTGAACGTGGGAGTCAAAATCAGCCCCAGCATTTT
TRBJ2-7 | TRBV7-8 | - | - | CASSLDPGAYEQYF | TGTGCCAGCAGCTTAGACCCAGGGGCCTACGAGCAGTACTTC
TRBJ2-4 | TRBV4-2 | - | - | CASSQETGMAKNIQYF | TGTGCCAGCAGCCAGGAAACAGGGATGGCCAAAAACATTCAGTACTTC
TRBJ2-2 | TRBV7-2 | - | - | CASSLTGSGELFF | TGTGCCAGCAGCTTAACAGGGTCCGGGGAGCTGTTTTTT
TRBJ2-5 | TRBV7-9 | - | TRBD2 | CASSLVGGDETQYF | TGTGCCAGCAGCTTAGTCGGGGGGGATGAGACCCAGTACTTC
TRBJ2-5 | TRBV5-1 | - | TRBD2 | CASSLALAGGQGTQYF | TGCGCCAGCAGCTTGGCCCTAGCGGGGGGCCAGGGGACCCAGTACTTC
TRBJ1-1 | TRBV11-1 | - | - | CASSSREDTEAFF | TGTGCCAGCAGCTCCAGGGAGGACACTGAAGCTTTCTTT
TRBJ1-1 | TRBV7-6 | - | - | CASSFSDRYNTEAFF | TGTGCCAGCAGCTTTTCGGACAGATATAACACTGAAGCTTTCTTT
TRBJ1-3 | TRBV7-6 | - | TRBD1 | CASSSRDRSSTLSGNTIYF | TGTGCCAGCAGCTCCAGGGACAGGAGCTCTACCCTCTCTGGAAACACCATATATTTT
TRBJ2-3 | TRBV5-1 | once | TRBD2 | CASSLAPPAGGYTQYF | TGCGCCAGCAGCTTGGCTCCCCCAGCGGGGGGATATACGCAGTATTTT
TRBJ1-1 | TRBV7-8 | - | TRBD1 | CASSFLGGEVDGAFF | TGTGCCAGCAGCTTTCTAGGGGGCGAGGTTGACGGAGCTTTCTTT
TRBJ2-6 | TRBV28 | few | - | CASSFGAAYSGANVLTF | TGTGCCAGCAGTTTCGGAGCAGCTTACTCTGGGGCCAACGTCCTGACTTTC
TRBJ2-5 | TRBV5-1 | - | TRBD1 | CASSLVAGGWETQYF | TGCGCCAGCAGCTTGGTAGCAGGGGGTTGGGAGACCCAGTACTTC
TRBJ1-3 | TRBV5-1 | - | - | CASSFEIGNTIYF | TGCGCCAGCAGCTTCGAGATAGGAAACACCATATATTTT
TRBJ1-5 | TRBV19 | - | - | CASSYRWRGHQPQHF | TGTGCCAGTAGTTACCGGTGGAGGGGTCATCAGCCCCAGCATTTT
TRBJ2-5 | TRBV29-1 | - | TRBD2 | CSVRVGGGPQETQYF | TGCAGCGTTCGGGTGGGCGGGGGGCCTCAAGAGACCCAGTACTTC